This TCR beta chain comes out of a study of naive and memory T cell subsets (dated by TCRdb to about 2017). About the investigation overall: The figure summarizing the skin biopsy and whole blood samples listed around ten blood donors, 7 tuberculin skin test biopsies and 3 saline control biopsies. Usually PCR2 was run as a SYBR Green qPCR and stopped at a set threshold, although low-input samples could use end-point PCR (around 6 cycles) instead.

Libraries were built with 5' RACE. Four rounds of PCR, run with the SP2 primer together with nested alpha and beta constant region primers, were used to amplify the ligated cDNA. For the blood and skin samples, reverse transcription of TCR RNA was done with SuperScript IV along with alpha and beta constant region primers. T4 RNA ligase 1 was used to ligate an oligonucleotide containing the Illumina SP2 primer and a UMI to the 3' end of the cDNA. The 12-nucleotide UMI consisted of two random hexamers with an eight-base spacer between the hexamers to prevent hairpin formation. From the second PCR onward, TCR alpha and beta chain libraries were processed separately, and dual indexing was applied for multiplexing. After pooling, the indexed libraries were analyzed by capillary electrophoresis and sequenced on either an Illumina MiSeq or NextSeq. PhiX DNA at roughly 4.5-7% was spiked into libraries to increase base diversity and improve cluster recognition. Regarding the original processing steps: Demultiplexor extracted UMIs from read 2, combined them with read 1 TCR sequence, and split reads by sample indices. Decombinator identified V and J genes and V-J junctions and gave each TCR a five-part identifier that included V and J deletions. Collapsinator used UMIs to correct sequencing errors and PCR amplification heterogeneity, yielding UMI-based abundance per TCR. CDR3Translator converted identifiers to nucleotide sequence, translated to amino acids, and extracted CDR3 regions using terminal motifs. After normalization to the amount of input RNA, error-corrected alpha and beta TCR counts from blood and skin were compared. Using fastp trimming at Q25 and MiXCR clonotype assembly, TCRdb reanalyzed the public sequencing data and kept in-frame beta chains. Each entry merges the rows of one CDR3 protein and shows their most common DNA and genes. Here the V and J calls rest on TCRdb's processing, not on the authors' analysis. The sample profile shows tens of thousands of distinct CDR3 sequences; about a sixth of them were found once. Together, the top ten hold 2.6% of the sample.

General study outcomes and caveats: The potential sensitivity of the RNA-based method to TCR transcript changes with T cell activation and differentiation was acknowledged.

Measured from the cysteine to the phenylalanine, the CDR3 is 15 residues long. Only the CDR3 part of the read is kept: 45 bases, read in frame from the first base. V gives up 5 bases and J gives up 4 bases, and the segment between their germline ends measures 17 bases. Per the germline V gene, MNHEY is the CDR1 and SVGAGI is the CDR2. A robust, sensitive protocol for the amplification, sequencing and analysis of TCRs was described in the study, in which 3' ligation of a UMI-containing oligonucleotide to TCR cDNA was used. For whole blood analysis, approximately 2.3 ml of peripheral blood was drawn from adult healthy volunteers into Tempus tubes, and RNA was extracted according to the manufacturer's instructions. Total RNA, without cell sorting, was DNase treated with RQ1 DNase before reverse transcription, targeting roughly 1 to 1,100 ng input. Skin biopsy and whole blood libraries were made to test pipeline robustness in samples where T cells form a minority population.

This clonotype was observed a few times. Its antigen has not been determined. Nothing much larger sits one base from this clone, and base qualities are not available. This sequence was found in a female donor in good health. Recombination linked TRBV6-5 to TRBJ1-1; the D gene identity is not certain. The CDR3 protein: CASSRPKIGGTEAFF. The nucleotide sequence reads TGTGCCAGCAGTCGACCAAAGATAGGAGGCACTGAAGCTTTCTTT.